What follows are 6 T cell receptor beta chains derived from one specimen sequenced in a study of response to subunit inactivated influenza vaccine. One entry per CDR3 protein results from TCRdb running MiXCR on the RT-PCR reads. The repertoire holds roughly 550,000 distinct CDR3 sequences, with under 30% as singletons. This sample was also put to use in a study of T cells expressing NK-cell markers. According to that study: A 5'RACE template switching approach incorporating UMIs was used to make TCR beta cDNA.

The sample consisted of CD4+ T cells sorted from PBMCs, taken 11 to 12 days after vaccination. The source is a man in his fifties who received an inactivated influenza vaccine.

This clonotype was counted a single time. Here the CDR3 DNA reads TGCGCCAGCAGCCCCTACAATGGATTTGAAGCTTTCTTT. Protein product: CASSPYNGFEAFF. This chain uses TRBV4-1 with TRBJ1-1; D is unresolved. This CDR3 is built from 13 residues. Per the germline V gene, CDR1 is MGHRA and CDR2 is YSYEKL. The ends were cut back, 4 bases at V and 7 bases at J, with 13 bases in the middle.

This chain links TRBV10-3 with TRBJ2-6; 9 bases agree with TRBD2. This CDR3 has 17 amino acids. Unmatched junction bases numbered 4, after V lost 4 bases and J lost 0 bases. Germline V gene data show CDR1 as ENHRY and CDR2 as SYGVKD. This CDR3 is CAISAISGSSGANVLTF. The CDR3 region has the DNA TGTGCCATCAGTGCCATTAGCGGGAGCTCTGGGGCCAACGTCCTGACTTTC.

This clonotype was seen more than once but under ten times. The chain is built from TRBV28 and TRBJ2-7, with D maybe TRBD1 (5 bases). V shed 5 bases and J shed 2 bases, with 10 bases lying between them. The CDR3 totals 13 residues. Germline lookup yields CDR1 MDHEN and CDR2 SYDVKM. CDR3 residues: CASSASDTYEQYF. As DNA, the CDR3 is TGTGCCAGCAGTGCTTCGGACACCTACGAGCAGTACTTC.

The chain employs TRBV6-1 and TRBJ2-1; TRBD2 matches at 11 bases. The V gene end was trimmed by 6 bases and the J gene end by 4 bases; junction bases not matched to a gene: 5. Germline V gene lookup returns CDR1 MNHNS and CDR2 SASEGT. This CDR3 has 15 residues. For the CDR3, the DNA is TGTGCCAGCAGGATTCTAGCGGGAGGATACAATGAGCAGTTCTTC. It encodes CASRILAGGYNEQFF.

The CDR3 is CASSLMGMDTGELFF. As DNA, the CDR3 is TGCGCCAGCAGCTTGATGGGGATGGACACCGGGGAGCTGTTTTTT. The genes are TRBV5-1 and TRBJ2-2, with D hard to call. This CDR3 is 15 amino acids long. CDR1 is SGHRS, CDR2 YFSETQ, per germline. V was pared by 1 base and J by 3 bases, with 10 bases between. Full variable domain (rest looked up from reference TRBV5-1 and TRBJ2-2): KAGVTQTPRYLIKTRGQQVTLSCSPISGHRSVSWYQQTPGQGLQFLFEYFSETQRNKGNFPGRFSGRQFSNSRSEMNVSTLELGDSALYLCASSLMGMDTGELFFGEGSRLTVL.

The sample holds a few counts of this clonotype. The rearrangement uses TRBV11-1 and TRBJ2-7, with a weak D call TRBD2 (5 bases). Germline CDR1 reads SGHAT; CDR2 reads FQDESV (reference sequence). V lost 2 bases, J lost 3 bases, and 26 bases lay in between. This CDR3 has 19 amino acids. DNA of the CDR3: TGTGCCAGCAGCTTACCACACAGAGCCGGGGAGAGACCAAGCTACGAGCAGTACTTC. Translated, it gives CASSLPHRAGERPSYEQYF.